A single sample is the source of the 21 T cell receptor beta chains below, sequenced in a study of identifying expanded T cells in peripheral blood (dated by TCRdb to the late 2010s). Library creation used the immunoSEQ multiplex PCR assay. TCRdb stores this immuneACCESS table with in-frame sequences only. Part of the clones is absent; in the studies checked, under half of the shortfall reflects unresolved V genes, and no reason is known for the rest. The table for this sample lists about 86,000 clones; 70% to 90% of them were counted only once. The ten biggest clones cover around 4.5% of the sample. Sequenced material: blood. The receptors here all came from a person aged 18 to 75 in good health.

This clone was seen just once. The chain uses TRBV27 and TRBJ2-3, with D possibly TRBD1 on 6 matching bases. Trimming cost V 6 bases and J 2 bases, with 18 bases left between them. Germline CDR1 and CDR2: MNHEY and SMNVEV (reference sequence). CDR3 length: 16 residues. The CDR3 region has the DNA TGTGCCAGCAGCCCTGACACCAGGGGTGTCACAGATACGCAGTATTTT. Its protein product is CASSPDTRGVTDTQYF.

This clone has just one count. As DNA, the CDR3 is TGTGCCAGCAGCAAAAAAGACAGCCTACCCGCCTACACCTTC. Its translation is CASSKKDSLPAYTF. The gene calls are TRBV28 and TRBJ1-2; D perhaps matches TRBD1 (5 bases). Germline V gene data show CDR1 as MDHEN and CDR2 as SYDVKM. Trimming shortened V by 6 bases and J by 10 bases, and 21 bases separated the two germline ends. The CDR3 contains 14 residues.

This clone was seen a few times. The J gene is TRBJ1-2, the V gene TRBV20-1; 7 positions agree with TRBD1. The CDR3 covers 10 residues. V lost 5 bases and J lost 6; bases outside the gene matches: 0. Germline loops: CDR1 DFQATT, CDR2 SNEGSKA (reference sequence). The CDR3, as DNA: TGCAGTGCTGACAGGGATGGCTACACCTTC. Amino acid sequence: CSADRDGYTF.

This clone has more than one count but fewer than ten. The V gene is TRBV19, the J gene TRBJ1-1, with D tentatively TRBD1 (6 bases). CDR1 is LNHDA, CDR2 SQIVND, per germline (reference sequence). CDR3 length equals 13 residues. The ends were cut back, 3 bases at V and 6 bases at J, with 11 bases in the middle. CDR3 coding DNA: TGTGCCAGTAGTATCTGGGGGCTCGCTGAAGCTTTCTTT. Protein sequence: CASSIWGLAEAFF.

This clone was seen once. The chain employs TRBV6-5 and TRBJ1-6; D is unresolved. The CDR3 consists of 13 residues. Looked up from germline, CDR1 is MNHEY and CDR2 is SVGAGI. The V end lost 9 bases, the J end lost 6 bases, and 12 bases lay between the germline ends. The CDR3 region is CASGRYSNSPLHF. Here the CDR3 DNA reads TGTGCCAGTGGACGGTACAGTAATTCACCCCTCCACTTT.

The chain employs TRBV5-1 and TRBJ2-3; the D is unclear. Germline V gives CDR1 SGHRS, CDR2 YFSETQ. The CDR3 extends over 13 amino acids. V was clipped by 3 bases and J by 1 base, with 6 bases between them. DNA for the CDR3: TGCGCCAGCAGCTGGACCCGCACAGATACGCAGTATTTT. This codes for CASSWTRTDTQYF.

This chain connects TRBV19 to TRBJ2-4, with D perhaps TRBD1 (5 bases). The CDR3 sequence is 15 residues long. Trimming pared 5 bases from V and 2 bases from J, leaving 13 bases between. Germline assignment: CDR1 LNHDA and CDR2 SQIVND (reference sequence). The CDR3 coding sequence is TGTGCCAGTAGTGCTGGGGCGAGGACCAAAAACATTCAGTACTTC. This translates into CASSAGARTKNIQYF.

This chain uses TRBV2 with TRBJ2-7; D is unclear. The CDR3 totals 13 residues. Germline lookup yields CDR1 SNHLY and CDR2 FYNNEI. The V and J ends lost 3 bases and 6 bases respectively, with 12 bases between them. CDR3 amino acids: CASSDVGLGEQYF. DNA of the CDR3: TGTGCCAGCAGTGACGTGGGGTTGGGCGAGCAGTACTTC.

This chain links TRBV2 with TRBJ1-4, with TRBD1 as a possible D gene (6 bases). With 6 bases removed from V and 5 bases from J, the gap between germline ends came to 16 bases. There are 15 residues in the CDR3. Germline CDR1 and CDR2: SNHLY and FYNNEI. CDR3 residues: CASSQGSSLNEKLFF. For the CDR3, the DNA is TGTGCCAGCAGCCAGGGGTCCAGTCTAAATGAAAAACTGTTTTTT.

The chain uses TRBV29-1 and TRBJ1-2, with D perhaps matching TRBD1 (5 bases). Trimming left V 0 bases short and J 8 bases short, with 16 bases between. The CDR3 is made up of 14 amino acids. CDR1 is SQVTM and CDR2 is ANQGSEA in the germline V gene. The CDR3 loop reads CSVEDPGTRLGYTF. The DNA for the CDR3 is TGCAGCGTTGAAGATCCCGGGACCCGGTTGGGCTACACCTTC.

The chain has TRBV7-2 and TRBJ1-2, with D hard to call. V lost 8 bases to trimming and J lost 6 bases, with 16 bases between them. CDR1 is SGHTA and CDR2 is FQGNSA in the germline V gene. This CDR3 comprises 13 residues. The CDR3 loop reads CASSLLGQNGYTF. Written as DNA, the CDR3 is TGTGCCAGCTCTCTATTAGGGCAAAATGGCTACACCTTC.

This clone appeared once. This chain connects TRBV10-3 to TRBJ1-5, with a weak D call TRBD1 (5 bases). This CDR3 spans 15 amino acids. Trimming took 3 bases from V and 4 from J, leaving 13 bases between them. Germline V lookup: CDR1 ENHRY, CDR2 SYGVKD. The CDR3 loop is CAISDGRAGNQPQHF. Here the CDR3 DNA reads TGTGCCATCAGTGACGGCAGGGCTGGTAATCAGCCCCAGCATTTT.

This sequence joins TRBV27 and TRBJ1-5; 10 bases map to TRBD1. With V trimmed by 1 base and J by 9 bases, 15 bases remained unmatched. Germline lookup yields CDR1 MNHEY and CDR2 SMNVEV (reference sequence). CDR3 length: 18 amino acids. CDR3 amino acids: CASSLYSPGTGVEGPQHF. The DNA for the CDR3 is TGTGCCAGCAGTTTATATAGTCCCGGGACAGGGGTCGAGGGGCCCCAGCATTTT.

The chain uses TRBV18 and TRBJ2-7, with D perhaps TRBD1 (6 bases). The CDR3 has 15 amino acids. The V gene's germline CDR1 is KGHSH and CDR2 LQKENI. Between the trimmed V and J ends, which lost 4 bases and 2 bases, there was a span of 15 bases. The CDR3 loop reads CASSQTGEGTYEQYF. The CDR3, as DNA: TGTGCCAGCTCACAGACAGGAGAGGGGACCTACGAGCAGTACTTC.

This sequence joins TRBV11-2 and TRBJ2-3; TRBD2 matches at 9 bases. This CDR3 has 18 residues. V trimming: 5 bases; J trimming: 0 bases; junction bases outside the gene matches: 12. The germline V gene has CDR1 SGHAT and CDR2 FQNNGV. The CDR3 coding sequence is TGTGCCAGCAGCGCTTCATTCGCGGGGGGGCCAAGCACAGATACGCAGTATTTT. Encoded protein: CASSASFAGGPSTDTQYF.

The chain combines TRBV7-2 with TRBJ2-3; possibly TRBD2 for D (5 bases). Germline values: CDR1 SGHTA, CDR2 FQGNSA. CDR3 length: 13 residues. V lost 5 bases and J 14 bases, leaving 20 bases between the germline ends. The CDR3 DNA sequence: TGTGCCAGCAGCCCTATTAGCGCTCCTTTGGTGTATTTT. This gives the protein CASSPISAPLVYF.

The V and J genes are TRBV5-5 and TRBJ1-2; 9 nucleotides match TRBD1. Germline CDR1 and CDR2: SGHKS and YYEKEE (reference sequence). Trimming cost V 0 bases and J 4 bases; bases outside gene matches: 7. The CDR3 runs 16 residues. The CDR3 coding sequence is TGTGCCAGCAGCTTGGGGGTGACAGGGGGTGCCTATGGCTACACCTTC. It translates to CASSLGVTGGAYGYTF.

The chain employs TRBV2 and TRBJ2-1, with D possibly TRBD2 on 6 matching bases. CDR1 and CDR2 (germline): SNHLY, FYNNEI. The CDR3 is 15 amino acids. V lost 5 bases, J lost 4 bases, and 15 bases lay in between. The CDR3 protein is CASSPRDFGYNEQFF. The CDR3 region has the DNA TGTGCCAGCAGTCCCCGGGACTTTGGTTACAATGAGCAGTTCTTC. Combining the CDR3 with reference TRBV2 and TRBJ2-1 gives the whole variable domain EPEVTQTPSHQVTQMGQEVILRCVPISNHLYFYWYRQILGQKVEFLVSFYNNEISEKSEIFDDQFSVERPDGSNFTLKIRSTKLEDSAMYFCASSPRDFGYNEQFFGPGTRLTVL.

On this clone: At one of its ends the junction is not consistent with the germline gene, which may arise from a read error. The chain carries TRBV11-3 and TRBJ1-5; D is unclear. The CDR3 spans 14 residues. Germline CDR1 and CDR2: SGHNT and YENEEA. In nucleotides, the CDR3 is TGCGCCAGCAGCCAAGAAAGGTGGAATCAGCCCCAGCATTTT. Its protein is CASSQERWNQPQHF.

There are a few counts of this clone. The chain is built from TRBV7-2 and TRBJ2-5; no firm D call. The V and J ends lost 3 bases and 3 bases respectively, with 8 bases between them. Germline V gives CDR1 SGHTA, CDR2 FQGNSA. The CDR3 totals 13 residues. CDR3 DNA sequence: TGTGCCAGCAGCTTCCCCCCTAAAGAGACCCAGTACTTC. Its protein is CASSFPPKETQYF.

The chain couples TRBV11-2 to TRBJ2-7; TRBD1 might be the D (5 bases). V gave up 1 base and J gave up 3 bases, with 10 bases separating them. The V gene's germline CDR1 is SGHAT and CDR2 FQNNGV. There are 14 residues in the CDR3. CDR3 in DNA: TGTGCCAGCAGCTTAGCCGCAGGGAACTACGAGCAGTACTTC. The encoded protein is CASSLAAGNYEQYF.